This T cell receptor beta chain was recorded in a study of blood T cells in healthy people across ages. Notes on the study in general: Long-lived donors had more naive CD4+ cells and higher diversity than aged donors.

Donors were healthy Caucasian individuals from Russia aged about 6 to 90. Researchers report isolating at least 7 million PBMCs per sample. Samples each had at least 5.5 micrograms of total RNA extracted. PCR was performed a second time for about 6 to 12 cycles using a sample-barcoded 5' primer and a J-beta primer mix. TCRdb re-derived calls from the 5' RACE reads in MiXCR, one entry per CDR3 protein. The sample yields over 1,500,000 distinct CDR3 sequences, around 42% seen once. With regard to this clonotype: Its antigen remains unknown.

V lost 4 bases to trimming and J lost 5 bases; unmatched junction nucleotides: 6. This CDR3 contains 15 residues. The germline CDR1 and CDR2 sequences are LGHNA and YNFKEQ. The specimen sequenced was blood. The receptor was isolated from a human donor in good health. This sequence joins TRBV4-2 and TRBJ2-1; the match to TRBD1 covers 9 bases. In nucleotides, the CDR3 is TGTGCCAGCAGCCCCGGGGACAGGGACCACAATGAGCAGTTCTTC. It is translated as CASSPGDRDHNEQFF.